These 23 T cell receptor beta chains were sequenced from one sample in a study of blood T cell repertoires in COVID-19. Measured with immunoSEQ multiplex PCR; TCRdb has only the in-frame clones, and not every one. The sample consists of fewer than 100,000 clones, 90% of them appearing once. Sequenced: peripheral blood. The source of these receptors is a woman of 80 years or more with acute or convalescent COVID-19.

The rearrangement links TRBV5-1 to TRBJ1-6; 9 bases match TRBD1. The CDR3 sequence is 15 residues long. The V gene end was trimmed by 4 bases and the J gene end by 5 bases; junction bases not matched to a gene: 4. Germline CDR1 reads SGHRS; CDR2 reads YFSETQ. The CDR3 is CASSQRQGDNSPLHF. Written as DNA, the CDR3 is TGCGCCAGCAGCCAAAGACAGGGGGATAATTCACCCCTCCACTTT. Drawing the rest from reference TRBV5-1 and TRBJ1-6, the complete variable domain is KAGVTQTPRYLIKTRGQQVTLSCSPISGHRSVSWYQQTPGQGLQFLFEYFSETQRNKGNFPGRFSGRQFSNSRSEMNVSTLELGDSALYLCASSQRQGDNSPLHFGNGTRLTVT.

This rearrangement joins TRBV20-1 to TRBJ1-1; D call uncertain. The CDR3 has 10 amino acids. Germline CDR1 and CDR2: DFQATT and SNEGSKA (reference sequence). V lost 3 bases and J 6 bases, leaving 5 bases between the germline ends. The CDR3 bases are TGCAGTGCTAGTCCCGCTGAAGCTTTCTTT. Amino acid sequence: CSASPAEAFF.

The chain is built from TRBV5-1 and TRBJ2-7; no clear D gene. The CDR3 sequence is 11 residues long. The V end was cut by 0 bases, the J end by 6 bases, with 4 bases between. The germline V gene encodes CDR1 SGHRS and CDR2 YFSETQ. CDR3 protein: CASSLDLEQYF. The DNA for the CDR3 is TGCGCCAGCAGCTTGGATCTCGAGCAGTACTTC.

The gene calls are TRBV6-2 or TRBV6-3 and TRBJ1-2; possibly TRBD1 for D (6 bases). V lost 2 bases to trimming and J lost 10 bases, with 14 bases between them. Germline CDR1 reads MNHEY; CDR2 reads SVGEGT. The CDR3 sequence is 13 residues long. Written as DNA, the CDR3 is TGTGCCAGCAGTTACGAAGCGAGGGGGTTCTACACCTTC. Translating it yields CASSYEARGFYTF.

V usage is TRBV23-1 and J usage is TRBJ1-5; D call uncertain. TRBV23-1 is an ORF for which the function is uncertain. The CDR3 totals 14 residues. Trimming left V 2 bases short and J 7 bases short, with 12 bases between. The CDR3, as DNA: TGCGCCAGCAGTCAAATCCTAGGGAGCCAGCCCCAGCATTTT. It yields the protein CASSQILGSQPQHF.

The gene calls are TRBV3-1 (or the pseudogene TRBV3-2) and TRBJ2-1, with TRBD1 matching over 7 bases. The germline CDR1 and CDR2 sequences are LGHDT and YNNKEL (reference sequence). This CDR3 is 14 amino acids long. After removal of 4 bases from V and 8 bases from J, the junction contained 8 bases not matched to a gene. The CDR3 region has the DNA TGTGCCAGCAGCCGACTATCCCAGGGGGATGAGCAGTTCTTC. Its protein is CASSRLSQGDEQFF.

In DNA form, the CDR3 reads TGCAGCGTTGATCCGAACTATGGCTACACCTTC. Protein product: CSVDPNYGYTF. The chain joins TRBV29-1 to TRBJ1-2; D not resolved. V lost 3 bases and J 2 bases, leaving 4 bases between the germline ends. Germline CDR1 reads SQVTM; CDR2 reads ANQGSEA. This CDR3 comprises 11 residues.

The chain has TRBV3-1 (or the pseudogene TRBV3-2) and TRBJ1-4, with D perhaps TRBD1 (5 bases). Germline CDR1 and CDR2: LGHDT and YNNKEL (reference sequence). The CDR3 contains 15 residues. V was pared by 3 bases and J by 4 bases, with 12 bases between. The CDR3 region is CASSHAGRYNEKLFF. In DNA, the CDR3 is TGTGCCAGCAGCCACGCGGGGCGCTATAATGAAAAACTGTTTTTT.

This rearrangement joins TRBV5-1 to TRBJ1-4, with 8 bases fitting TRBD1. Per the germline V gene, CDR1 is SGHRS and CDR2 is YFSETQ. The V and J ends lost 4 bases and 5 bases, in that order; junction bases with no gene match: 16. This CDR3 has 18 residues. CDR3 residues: CASSQPGQGIARNEKLFF. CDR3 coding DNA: TGCGCCAGCAGCCAACCTGGACAGGGAATCGCTCGGAATGAAAAACTGTTTTTT. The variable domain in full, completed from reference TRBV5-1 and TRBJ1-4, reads KAGVTQTPRYLIKTRGQQVTLSCSPISGHRSVSWYQQTPGQGLQFLFEYFSETQRNKGNFPGRFSGRQFSNSRSEMNVSTLELGDSALYLCASSQPGQGIARNEKLFFGSGTQLSVL.

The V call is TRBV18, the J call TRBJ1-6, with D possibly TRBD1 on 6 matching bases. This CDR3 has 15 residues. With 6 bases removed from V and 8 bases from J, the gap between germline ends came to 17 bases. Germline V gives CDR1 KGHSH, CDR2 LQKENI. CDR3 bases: TGTGCCAGCTCCCAGCGAGGCAGGGGACATTCACCCCTCCACTTT. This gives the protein CASSQRGRGHSPLHF. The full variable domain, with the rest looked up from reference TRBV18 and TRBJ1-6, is NAGVMQNPRHLVRRRGQEARLRCSPMKGHSHVYWYRQLPEEGLKFMVYLQKENIIDESGMPKERFSAEFPKEGPSILRIQQVVRGDSAAYFCASSQRGRGHSPLHFGNGTRLTVT.

The CDR3 region is CASSLYNNEQFF. CDR3 nucleotides: TGTGCCAGCAGCTTGTATAACAATGAGCAGTTCTTC. The rearrangement uses TRBV5-8 and TRBJ2-1; D is unresolved. The CDR3 is made up of 12 amino acids. V was trimmed by 1 base and J by 5 bases, leaving 4 bases between them. Germline-derived CDR1 and CDR2 are SGHTS and YDEGEE.

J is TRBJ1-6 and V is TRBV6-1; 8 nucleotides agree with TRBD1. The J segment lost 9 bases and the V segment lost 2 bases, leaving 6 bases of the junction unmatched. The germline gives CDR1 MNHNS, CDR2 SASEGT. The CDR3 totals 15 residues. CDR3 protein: CASSELQGGASPLHF. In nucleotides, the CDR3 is TGTGCCAGCAGTGAACTACAGGGGGGGGCTTCACCCCTCCACTTT.

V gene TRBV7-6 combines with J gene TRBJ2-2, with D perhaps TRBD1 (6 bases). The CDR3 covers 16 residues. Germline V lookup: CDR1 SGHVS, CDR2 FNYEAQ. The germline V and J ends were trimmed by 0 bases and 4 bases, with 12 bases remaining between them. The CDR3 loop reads CASSLAPTGITGELFF. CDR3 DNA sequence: TGTGCCAGCAGCTTAGCGCCGACAGGAATCACCGGGGAGCTGTTTTTT.

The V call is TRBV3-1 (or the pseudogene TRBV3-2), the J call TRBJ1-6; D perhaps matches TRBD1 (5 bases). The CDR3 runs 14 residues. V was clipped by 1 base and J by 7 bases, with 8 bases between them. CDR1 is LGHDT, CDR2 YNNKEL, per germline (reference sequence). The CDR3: CASSQVGGNSPLHF. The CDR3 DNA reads TGTGCCAGCAGCCAAGTCGGGGGGAATTCACCCCTCCACTTT.

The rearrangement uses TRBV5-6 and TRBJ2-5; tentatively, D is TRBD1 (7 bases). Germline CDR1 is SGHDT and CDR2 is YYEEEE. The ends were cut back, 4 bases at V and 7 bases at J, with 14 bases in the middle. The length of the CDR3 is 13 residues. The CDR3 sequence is CASSRGTAGTQYF. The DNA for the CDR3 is TGTGCCAGCAGCCGAGGGACAGCGGGGACCCAGTACTTC.

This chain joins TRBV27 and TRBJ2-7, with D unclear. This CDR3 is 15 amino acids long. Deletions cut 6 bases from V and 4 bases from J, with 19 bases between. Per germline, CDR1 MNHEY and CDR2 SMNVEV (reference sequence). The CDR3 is CASSPTPDPTYEQYF. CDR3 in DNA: TGTGCCAGCAGCCCTACCCCTGACCCGACTTACGAGCAGTACTTC.

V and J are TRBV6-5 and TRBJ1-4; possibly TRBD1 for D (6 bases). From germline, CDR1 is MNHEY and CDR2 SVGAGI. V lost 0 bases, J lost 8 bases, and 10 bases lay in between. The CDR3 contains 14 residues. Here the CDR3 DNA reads TGTGCCAGCAGTTACTCCAGGGGAGGGGAAAAACTGTTTTTT. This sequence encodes CASSYSRGGEKLFF.

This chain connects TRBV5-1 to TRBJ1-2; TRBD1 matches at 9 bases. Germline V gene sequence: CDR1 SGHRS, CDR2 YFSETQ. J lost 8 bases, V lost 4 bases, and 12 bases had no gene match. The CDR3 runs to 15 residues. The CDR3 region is CASSLTGGNPRGYTF. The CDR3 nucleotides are TGCGCCAGCAGCCTGACAGGGGGAAATCCTAGGGGCTACACCTTC.

The CDR3 DNA follows: TGTGCCAGCTCACCAGGGGACAGGGTTTTTTCAGGGAACACTGAAGCTTTCTTT. Its protein is CASSPGDRVFSGNTEAFF. The chain uses TRBV18 and TRBJ1-1, with 9 positions matching TRBD1. The CDR3 spans 18 residues. Germline values: CDR1 KGHSH, CDR2 LQKENI. V gave up 2 bases and J gave up 1 base; unmatched junction bases: 11.

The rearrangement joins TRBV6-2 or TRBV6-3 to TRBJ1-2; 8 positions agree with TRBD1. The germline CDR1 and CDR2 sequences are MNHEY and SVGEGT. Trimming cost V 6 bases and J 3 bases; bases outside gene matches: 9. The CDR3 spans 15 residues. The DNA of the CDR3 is TGTGCCAGCAGCCGGCGGACAGGGACGGACTATGGCTACACCTTC. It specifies CASSRRTGTDYGYTF.

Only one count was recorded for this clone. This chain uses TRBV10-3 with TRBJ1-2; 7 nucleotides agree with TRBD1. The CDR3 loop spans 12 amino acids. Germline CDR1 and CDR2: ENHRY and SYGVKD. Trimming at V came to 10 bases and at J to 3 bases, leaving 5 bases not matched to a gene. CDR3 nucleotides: TGTGCCACCGGACAGGCAGACTATGGCTACACCTTC. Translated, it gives CATGQADYGYTF.

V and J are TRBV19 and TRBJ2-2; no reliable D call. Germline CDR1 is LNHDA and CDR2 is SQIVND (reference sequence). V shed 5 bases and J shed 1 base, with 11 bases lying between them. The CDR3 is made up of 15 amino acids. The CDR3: CASSLRHQNTGELFF. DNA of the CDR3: TGTGCCAGTAGTTTGAGACACCAGAACACCGGGGAGCTGTTTTTT.

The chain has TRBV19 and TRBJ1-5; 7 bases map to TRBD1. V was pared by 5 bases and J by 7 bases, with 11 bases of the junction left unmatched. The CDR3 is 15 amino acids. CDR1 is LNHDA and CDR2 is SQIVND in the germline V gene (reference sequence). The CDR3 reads CASSGEGAGDQPQHF. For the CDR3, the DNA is TGTGCCAGTAGTGGTGAGGGGGCCGGAGACCAGCCCCAGCATTTT.